This T cell receptor beta chain was profiled in a study of blood T cell repertoires in COVID-19. There are 16 residues in the CDR3. The V gene lost 2 bases and the J gene lost 2 bases, with 14 bases spanning the gap. Germline V lookup: CDR1 SGHTA, CDR2 FQGNSA. Libraries were prepared by immunoSEQ multiplex PCR; TCRdb keeps only in-frame clonotypes and omits some of them. The sample consists of roughly 100,000 clones, approximately 62% of them appearing once. The sequenced sample was peripheral blood. The clonotype originates from a man older than 75 with acute or convalescent COVID-19. J is TRBJ2-3 and V is TRBV7-2; a weak D match, TRBD2 (5 bases). The CDR3, as DNA: TGTGCCAGCAGCTTACTTCCTACGGGAACCACAGATACGCAGTATTTT. As protein: CASSLLPTGTTDTQYF.